This T cell receptor (beta chain) appears in the sequencing data of a study of blood T cell repertoires in COVID-19. For the study at large: Samples came from the United States, Italy and Spain, spanning acute and convalescent COVID-19. In each case, the material was cDNA or gDNA derived from T cells, B-cell-depleted T cells, or PBMCs.

Germline CDR1 SGHDT, CDR2 YYEEEE. V shed 8 bases, J shed 0 bases, and the junction held 2 bases outside the gene matches. There are 13 residues in the CDR3. In the study's own analysis: From reference gene primer amplification, estimates of nucleated cell counts were derived. Produced via immunoSEQ multiplex PCR; TCRdb's table is partial and in-frame only. The V and J calls and the clone size are those of that table, but D and trimming were determined from the DNA. Of around 620,000 clones in the sample, more than 80% were seen once. The receptor's source is a woman younger than 35 with acute or convalescent COVID-19. The material sequenced was peripheral blood. V and J are TRBV5-6 and TRBJ2-7; 10 bases fit TRBD2. The CDR3 DNA is TGTGCCAGTACTAGCGGGGCCTCCTACGAGCAGTACTTC. The encoded protein is CASTSGASYEQYF.